This is a list of T cell receptor beta chains from one sample in a study of T-cell memory formation after mild COVID-19. In TCRdb, the 5' RACE reads were re-called with MiXCR into one record per CDR3 protein. The sample contains 35,000 to 50,000 distinct CDR3 sequences, roughly 9.8% of which appear only once. Sequences were obtained from PBMCs or a T cell subset sorted from them (not recorded which). Source of these receptors: an adult woman who had mild COVID-19 (a few samples of this study predate the infection). Cell type and time point are not known. The CDR3 runs from the conserved cysteine through the conserved F or W. Fields, in order: clone size, V gene, J gene, CDR3 length, D gene, CDR3 DNA, CDR3 protein. The D gene is left open where the match is weak. Rows may omit the clone size; those that give it use once, few, many or a size class.

>-|TRBV20-1|TRBJ1-1|15|-
TGCAGTGCGGAAGATGGGCCACAATCGGGGTCTGAAGCTTTCTTT
CSAEDGPQSGSEAFF
>-|TRBV12-3/TRBV12-4|TRBJ1-2|17|TRBD1
TGTGCCAGCAGTCGCTCGGGAAGGGACAGGGGAGCGGATGGCTACACCTTC
CASSRSGRDRGADGYTF
>many|TRBV30|TRBJ1-6|14|-
TGTGCCTGGAACATGGGGACTAATAATTCACCCCTCCACTTT
CAWNMGTNNSPLHF
>-|TRBV30|TRBJ2-7|12|-
TGTGCCTGGAGGGAGGACGGACACGAGCAGTACTTC
CAWREDGHEQYF
>many|TRBV20-1|TRBJ2-7|13|-
TGCAGTGCCAGGGAGAGGGACCCCTACGAGCAGTACTTC
CSARERDPYEQYF
>few|TRBV2|TRBJ2-4|18|TRBD2
TGTGCCAGCAGTGATTTCCCTTGGGCAGGAGGGAGGGGAGACATTCAGTACTTC
CASSDFPWAGGRGDIQYF
>few|TRBV4-1|TRBJ1-2|15|TRBD1
TGCGCCAGCAGCCGCGGGACAGCACCGAACTATGGCTACACCTTC
CASSRGTAPNYGYTF
>-|TRBV27|TRBJ1-5|14|-
TGTGCCAGCAGTTTCGGGTATAGCAATCAGCCCCAGCATTTT
CASSFGYSNQPQHF
>many|TRBV7-9|TRBJ2-7|12|-
TGTGCCAGCAGCCGTAGTCCCTACGAGCAGTACTTC
CASSRSPYEQYF
>many|TRBV7-9|TRBJ2-1|14|-
TGTGCCAGCAGCTTAGAAGACAGATACAATGAGCAGTTCTTC
CASSLEDRYNEQFF
>many|TRBV5-6|TRBJ1-5|16|-
TGTGCCAGCAGCTTGGGCGCAGGGACTGGGAATCAGCCCCAGCATTTT
CASSLGAGTGNQPQHF
>-|TRBV27|TRBJ1-5|15|-
TGTGCCAGCAGTTTTTCGACAGCGATAAATCAGCCCCAGCATTTT
CASSFSTAINQPQHF
>many|TRBV30|TRBJ2-3|14|-
TGTGCCTGGAGTACGGGCCCTGACTTTTATACGCAGTATTTT
CAWSTGPDFYTQYF
>-|TRBV24-1|TRBJ1-2|14|TRBD1
TGTGCCACCAGAGACAGGGGGCTTTCCTATGGCTACACCTTC
CATRDRGLSYGYTF
>many|TRBV2|TRBJ2-1|22|-
TGTGCCAGCAGTGAACCGGACTCCTGGATGGAGGGTGTCCAGGGAACCTACAATGAGCAGTTCTTC
CASSEPDSWMEGVQGTYNEQFF
>many|TRBV7-3|TRBJ1-2|16|TRBD1
TGTGCCAGCAGCTTAACGAAGGGACAGAGAAACTATGGCTACACCTTC
CASSLTKGQRNYGYTF
>medium-sized|TRBV12-3/TRBV12-4|TRBJ2-7|13|TRBD1
TGTGCCAGCCTTTGGACAGGGGCCTACGAGCAGTACTTC
CASLWTGAYEQYF
>few|TRBV29-1|TRBJ1-3|16|-
TGCAGCGCCACGGAGGCGGGCTTAAGCTCTGGAAACACCATATATTTT
CSATEAGLSSGNTIYF
>-|TRBV12-5|TRBJ2-1|15|-
TGTGCTAGTGGTTTGGCAGGGAACTTCTACAATGAGCAGTTCTTC
CASGLAGNFYNEQFF
>-|TRBV15|TRBJ2-3|16|TRBD1
TGTGCCACCAGCAGAGAAGGGGGACAGGGGGCAGATACGCAGTATTTT
CATSREGGQGADTQYF
>-|TRBV25-1|TRBJ2-7|15|TRBD2
TGTGCCAGCAGTGATCCAGCGGGGGCTACCTACGAGCAGTACTTC
CASSDPAGATYEQYF